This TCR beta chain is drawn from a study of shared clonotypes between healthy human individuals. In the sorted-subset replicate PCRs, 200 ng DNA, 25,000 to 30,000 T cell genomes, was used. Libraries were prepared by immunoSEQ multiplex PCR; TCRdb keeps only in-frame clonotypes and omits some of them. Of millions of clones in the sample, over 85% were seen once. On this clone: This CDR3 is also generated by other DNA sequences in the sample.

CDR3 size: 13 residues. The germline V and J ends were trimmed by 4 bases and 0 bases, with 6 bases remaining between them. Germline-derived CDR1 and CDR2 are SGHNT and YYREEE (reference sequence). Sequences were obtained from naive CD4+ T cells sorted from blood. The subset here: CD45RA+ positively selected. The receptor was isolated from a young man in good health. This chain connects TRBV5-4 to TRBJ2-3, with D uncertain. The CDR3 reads CASSRTSTDTQYF. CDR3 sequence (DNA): TGTGCCAGCAGCCGTACAAGCACAGATACGCAGTATTTT.